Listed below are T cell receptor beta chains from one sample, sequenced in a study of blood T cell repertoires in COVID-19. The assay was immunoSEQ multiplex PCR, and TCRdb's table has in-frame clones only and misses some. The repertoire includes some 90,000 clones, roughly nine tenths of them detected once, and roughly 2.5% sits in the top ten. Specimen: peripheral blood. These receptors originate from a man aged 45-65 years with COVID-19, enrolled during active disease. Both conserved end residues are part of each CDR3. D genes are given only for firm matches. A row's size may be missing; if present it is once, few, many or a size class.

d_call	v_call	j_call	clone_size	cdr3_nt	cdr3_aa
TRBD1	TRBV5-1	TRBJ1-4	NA	TGCGCCAGCAGCCAGACCGGGACAGTCGAAAAACTGTTTTTT	CASSQTGTVEKLFF
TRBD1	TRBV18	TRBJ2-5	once	TGTGCCAGCTCACCAGGACAGGGTGGAGAGACCCAGTACTTC	CASSPGQGGETQYF
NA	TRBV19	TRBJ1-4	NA	TGTGCCAGTAGTCTTACGCAGACAACTAATGAAAAACTGTTTTTT	CASSLTQTTNEKLFF
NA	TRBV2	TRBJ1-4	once	TGTGCCAGCAGTGAAGGGGGCGGGGAATATGAAAAACTGTTTTTT	CASSEGGGEYEKLFF
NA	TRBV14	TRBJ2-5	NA	TGTGCCAGCAGCCAAGGGGCAGGAGGGGAGACCCAGTACTTC	CASSQGAGGETQYF
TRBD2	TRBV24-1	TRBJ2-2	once	TGTGCCACCAGTGATCCTGGGACTAGCGGGGGTTCCGGGGAGCTGTTTTTT	CATSDPGTSGGSGELFF
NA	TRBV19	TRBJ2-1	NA	TGTGCCAGTCATACGGGTCATTCCTACAATGAGCAGTTCTTC	CASHTGHSYNEQFF
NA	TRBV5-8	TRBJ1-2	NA	TGTGCCAGCAGCCCCATCCCTGGCTACACCTTC	CASSPIPGYTF
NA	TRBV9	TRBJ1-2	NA	TGTGCCAGCAGCGTAGCTGACACAGCTAACTATGGCTACACCTTC	CASSVADTANYGYTF
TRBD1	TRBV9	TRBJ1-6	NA	TGTGCCAGCAGCAACCCGGGGACAGGGCCTTCACCCCTCCACTTT	CASSNPGTGPSPLHF
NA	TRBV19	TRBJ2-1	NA	TGTGCCAGCCATGGCGCCCTAGCGCCCTACAATGAGCAGTTCTTC	CASHGALAPYNEQFF
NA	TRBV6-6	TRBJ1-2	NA	TGTGCCAGCAGTTTAGATTCTAACTATGGCTACACCTTC	CASSLDSNYGYTF
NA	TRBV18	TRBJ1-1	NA	TGTGCCAGCTCACCACCAGCGGGTAGTAAAGCTTTCTTT	CASSPPAGSKAFF
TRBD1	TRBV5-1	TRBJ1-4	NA	TGCGCCAGCAGCTTTCAGGGGGGTTATGAAAAACTGTTTTTT	CASSFQGGYEKLFF
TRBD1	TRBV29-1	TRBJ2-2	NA	TGCAGCGTGGCCGAGACAGGGACCGGGGAGCTGTTTTTT	CSVAETGTGELFF
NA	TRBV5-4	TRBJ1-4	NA	TGTGCCAGCAGCCAAAAATCAGGGACAACTAATGAAAAACTGTTTTTT	CASSQKSGTTNEKLFF
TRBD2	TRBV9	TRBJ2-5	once	TGTGCCAGCAGCGTCTCTAGCGGGGGGTCCGCTGGGACCCAGTACTTC	CASSVSSGGSAGTQYF
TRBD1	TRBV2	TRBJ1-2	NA	TGTGCCAGCAGTATAATGACAGGGGGTCTCCATGGCTACACCTTC	CASSIMTGGLHGYTF
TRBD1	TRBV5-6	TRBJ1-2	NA	TGTGCCAGCGGTCCGGGACAGGGCTATGGCTACACCTTC	CASGPGQGYGYTF
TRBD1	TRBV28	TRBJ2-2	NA	TGTGCCAGCAGTTCGAGACAGGGTCCCGGGGAGCTGTTTTTT	CASSSRQGPGELFF